This T cell receptor (beta chain) came from a study of cytomegalovirus exposure and HLA in healthy donors. Study conclusions and caveats: There were a few CMV-associated chains whose specificity for CMV antigens was confirmed in vitro. The study designated 150 to 200 TCR beta chains cytomegalovirus-associated. Excluded were some V segments that proved indistinguishable, including TRBV6-2 and TRBV6-3. Most of the TCR beta V segments (in an earlier analysis) were productive either about 87% or about 30% of the time.

To note about this clone: The antigen remains unidentified.

This CDR3 is built from 13 residues. The V end lost 10 bases, the J end lost 3 bases, and 12 bases lay between the germline ends. Germline values: CDR1 MGHRA, CDR2 YSYEKL. The PCR made use of 60 Vbeta and 13 Jbeta primers. The protocol was immunoSEQ multiplex PCR, while the TCRdb copy is restricted to in-frame clones and leaves out a portion. The table lists some 170,000 clones, 80% to 90% of them singletons. The TCR comes from a young woman in good health and CMV-seropositive. This rearrangement joins TRBV4-1 to TRBJ1-4; the D gene is possibly TRBD1 (6 bases). Source material: PBMCs. The CDR3 DNA sequence: TGCGCCACCTCACAGGGCGCTAATGAAAAACTGTTTTTT. Amino acids: CATSQGANEKLFF.